One and the same sample provided the 30 T cell receptor beta chains below, sequenced in a study of T cells in Graves' hyperthyroidism and ophthalmopathy. Researchers amplified the TCR beta CDR3 regions from RNA transcripts. The TCR CDR3 first-round RT-PCR relied on the HTBI primer set. One entry per CDR3 protein results from TCRdb running MiXCR on the multiplex PCR reads. The table has almost 600,000 distinct CDR3 sequences, about 15% seen once; the top ten hold less than 6%. The sample taken for sequencing was blood. The receptors stem from a young woman with Graves' hyperthyroidism that later progressed to Graves' ophthalmopathy.

This clonotype was counted many times. This chain uses TRBV27 with TRBJ1-1; 10 positions match TRBD1. CDR1 is MNHEY, CDR2 SMNVEV, per germline (reference sequence). Trimming removed 8 bases from V and 1 base from J; junction bases left unmatched: 1. The CDR3 runs to 13 residues. Here the CDR3 reads CASWTGGNTEAFF. As DNA, the CDR3 is TGTGCCAGCTGGACAGGGGGGAACACTGAAGCTTTCTTT.

This clonotype was counted many times. The chain couples TRBV6-1 to TRBJ2-6, with D uncertain. Per germline, CDR1 MNHNS and CDR2 SASEGT. Trimming removed 5 bases at V and 0 bases at J, with 17 bases between. This CDR3 is 18 amino acids long. The CDR3 sequence: CASSTTSSLSSGANVLTF. The CDR3 bases are TGTGCCAGCAGTACTACATCCAGTCTGAGCTCTGGGGCCAACGTCCTGACTTTC.

The genes are TRBV3-1 and TRBJ2-5, with 8 bases fitting TRBD2. The CDR3 extends over 16 amino acids. CDR1 LGHDT and CDR2 YNNKEL come from the germline V gene (reference sequence). Germline trimming cut 4 bases from V and 4 bases from J; bases unmatched to any gene: 11. The CDR3 is CASSPVGTGGPETQYF. Written as DNA, the CDR3 is TGTGCCAGCAGCCCGGTAGGGACGGGAGGGCCAGAGACCCAGTACTTC.

The chain combines TRBV7-2 with TRBJ2-5; the D call may be TRBD1 or TRBD2 (5 bases each). Germline-derived CDR1 and CDR2 are SGHTA and FQGNSA. Trimming cost V 4 bases and J 3 bases, with 12 bases left between them. The CDR3 contains 14 residues. CDR3 protein: CASSSNWGKETQYF. CDR3 sequence (DNA): TGTGCCAGCAGCTCCAACTGGGGGAAAGAGACCCAGTACTTC.

This chain joins TRBV18 and TRBJ2-2; D gene uncertain. The CDR3 consists of 16 residues. Germline values: CDR1 KGHSH, CDR2 LQKENI. Trimming cost V 1 base and J 1 base, with 10 bases left between them. CDR3 sequence: CASSPQPNRNTGELFF. The CDR3 DNA follows: TGTGCCAGCTCACCACAGCCCAATAGGAACACCGGGGAGCTGTTTTTT.

The rearrangement joins TRBV12-3 or TRBV12-4 to TRBJ2-2, with 11 nucleotides matching TRBD2. The CDR3 length is 16 residues. The V gene end was trimmed by 1 base and the J gene end by 7 bases; junction bases not matched to a gene: 5. The chain's CDR3 is CASSLVAGGQNGELFF. The DNA of the CDR3 is TGTGCCAGCAGTTTAGTAGCGGGAGGGCAGAACGGGGAGCTGTTTTTT.

This clonotype was detected ten times or more. This chain uses TRBV12-3 or TRBV12-4 with TRBJ1-3; no reliable D call. The CDR3 runs 15 residues. Trimming left V 6 bases short and J 0 bases short, with 12 bases between. The CDR3 reads CASSWAVHSGNTIYF. The CDR3 nucleotides read TGTGCCAGCAGCTGGGCAGTCCACTCTGGAAACACCATATATTTT.

This clonotype was seen many times. The chain links TRBV6-2 or TRBV6-3 to TRBJ1-2; D may be TRBD1 (6 bases). The CDR3 runs 14 residues. CDR1 and CDR2 (germline): MNHEY, SVGEGT. V was trimmed by 2 bases and J by 4 bases, leaving 11 bases between them. CDR3 amino acids: CASSYGGATYGYTF. The CDR3 region has the DNA TGTGCCAGCAGTTACGGGGGCGCGACCTATGGCTACACCTTC.

The chain combines TRBV6-5 with TRBJ2-7; D call uncertain. Germline CDR1 is MNHEY and CDR2 is SVGAGI. The CDR3 extends over 16 amino acids. V was clipped by 4 bases and J by 4 bases, with 20 bases between them. The CDR3 DNA reads TGTGCCAGCAGTTTGCGCCCCCCCGTACTCAGATACGAGCAGTACTTC. Its translation: CASSLRPPVLRYEQYF.

The sample holds many counts of this clonotype. J is TRBJ1-1 and V is TRBV19; D not resolved. Germline loops: CDR1 LNHDA, CDR2 SQIVND (reference sequence). Trimming removed 5 bases at V and 8 bases at J, with 15 bases between. CDR3 length: 13 amino acids. The CDR3 DNA reads as TGTGCCAGTAGTTCCACTACAGCGACAGAAGCTTTCTTT. Translation: CASSSTTATEAFF.

This clonotype was observed many times. V gene TRBV12-3 or TRBV12-4 combines with J gene TRBJ1-1; 7 bases are a match to TRBD1. The CDR3 extends over 13 amino acids. The J segment lost 7 bases and the V segment lost 3 bases, leaving 5 bases of the junction unmatched. The DNA for the CDR3 is TGTGCCAGCAGTTTCACAGGGGAAGGTGAAGCTTTCTTT. As protein: CASSFTGEGEAFF.

In regard to this clonotype: A much larger clone is a single base away; this may be a read error. The chain links TRBV30 to TRBJ2-1; D possibly matches TRBD1 or TRBD2 (5 bases each). This CDR3 is 13 amino acids long. In germline, CDR1 is GTSNPN, CDR2 SVGIG (reference sequence). V was clipped by 4 bases and J by 7 bases, with 14 bases between them. This chain's CDR3 is CAWTWGAGNEQFF. The DNA of the CDR3 is TGTGCCTGGACCTGGGGAGCAGGGAATGAGCAGTTCTTC.

This clonotype was seen a handful of times. The rearrangement joins TRBV5-4 to TRBJ1-4; D is undetermined. The V end lost 6 bases, the J end lost 6 bases, and 15 bases lay between the germline ends. The CDR3 loop spans 14 amino acids. Germline V gene data show CDR1 as SGHNT and CDR2 as YYREEE (reference sequence). As DNA, the CDR3 is TGTGCCAGCACCCAAGGAGGCGGAGATGAAAAACTGTTTTTT. Translated: CASTQGGGDEKLFF.

The V call is TRBV6-2 or TRBV6-3, the J call TRBJ1-4; D not certain. This CDR3 comprises 14 residues. Germline loops: CDR1 MNHEY, CDR2 SVGEGT. Between the trimmed V and J ends, which lost 3 bases and 7 bases, there was a span of 12 bases. CDR3 nucleotide sequence: TGTGCCAGCAGTTATTCAGGCTTTGGTGAAAAACTGTTTTTT. Protein sequence: CASSYSGFGEKLFF.

With respect to this clonotype: The junction departs from germline at one end; a sequencing error may be responsible. The CDR3: CASSLSRKAGGAGTGAFF. The CDR3 coding sequence is TGTGCCAGCAGTTTATCCAGAAAGGCCGGGGGCGCCGGGACTGGAGCTTTCTTT. The V call is TRBV27, the J call TRBJ1-1, with a possible D match to TRBD1 (6 bases). The V gene's germline CDR1 is MNHEY and CDR2 SMNVEV (reference sequence). The CDR3 contains 18 residues.

This clonotype occurred many times. This chain's CDR3 is CASILGQGWGSPSLQSNQPQHF. CDR3 nucleotides: TGTGCCAGCATCCTGGGCCAGGGGTGGGGGTCACCCTCCCTCCAGAGCAATCAGCCCCAGCATTTT. The chain uses TRBV28 and TRBJ1-5, with D maybe TRBD1 (6 bases). The V end was cut by 7 bases, the J end by 1 base, with 35 bases between. CDR1 and CDR2 (germline): MDHEN, SYDVKM. This CDR3 has 22 amino acids.

Ten or more counts support this clonotype. This sequence joins TRBV24-1 and TRBJ2-5; tentative D call: TRBD1 (6 bases). The CDR3 is 13 amino acids. CDR1 KGHDR and CDR2 SFDVKD come from the germline V gene. Trimming pared 1 base from V and 8 bases from J, leaving 10 bases between. The CDR3 here is CATSDFARGTQYF. The CDR3, as DNA: TGTGCCACCAGTGATTTTGCCAGGGGAACCCAGTACTTC.

In this sample, this clonotype turned up many times. This chain links TRBV28 with TRBJ1-1, with D unresolved. The ends were cut back, 7 bases at V and 1 base at J, with 4 bases in the middle. The CDR3 consists of 11 residues. Germline-derived CDR1 and CDR2 are MDHEN and SYDVKM. The CDR3 protein is CASTENTEAFF. In nucleotides, the CDR3 is TGTGCCAGCACGGAGAACACTGAAGCTTTCTTT.

In its sample, this clonotype was seen a few times. The gene calls are TRBV6-6 and TRBJ1-1; D is uncertain. Trimming removed 0 bases from V and 1 base from J, with 21 bases in between. The CDR3 is made up of 19 amino acids. CDR1 is MNHNY, CDR2 SVGAGI, per germline (reference sequence). CDR3 amino acids: CASSYSWDHIVSTNTEAFF. The CDR3 DNA reads as TGTGCCAGCAGTTACTCGTGGGATCATATAGTCTCCACGAACACTGAAGCTTTCTTT.

The CDR3 DNA follows: TGCAGTGCTGAACTGAGCGGGAGGACATACGAGCAGTACTTC. Its translation is CSAELSGRTYEQYF. The genes are TRBV20-1 and TRBJ2-7; 9 bases match TRBD2. Germline values: CDR1 DFQATT, CDR2 SNEGSKA (reference sequence). The J segment lost 4 bases and the V segment lost 5 bases, leaving 9 bases of the junction unmatched. The CDR3 covers 14 residues.

In nucleotides, the CDR3 is TGTGCCAGTAGGACCCGCGACAGGAACACTGAAGCTTTCTTT. It translates to CASRTRDRNTEAFF. This chain joins TRBV19 and TRBJ1-1, with D tentatively TRBD1 (5 bases). V lost 6 bases to trimming and J lost 1 base, with 12 bases between them. The CDR3 length is 14 residues. The V gene's germline CDR1 is LNHDA and CDR2 SQIVND (reference sequence).

The CDR3 sequence is CASSSRTGENYEQYF. The CDR3 DNA sequence: TGTGCCAGTAGTTCTCGGACAGGGGAGAACTACGAGCAGTACTTC. The V and J genes are TRBV19 and TRBJ2-7, with 9 bases identical to TRBD1. This CDR3 is 15 amino acids long. The V gene's germline CDR1 is LNHDA and CDR2 SQIVND (reference sequence). Trimming removed 5 bases from V and 3 bases from J; junction bases left unmatched: 8. Based on the CDR3 plus reference TRBV19 and TRBJ2-7, the full variable domain is DGGITQSPKYLFRKEGQNVTLSCEQNLNHDAMYWYRQDPGQGLRLIYYSQIVNDFQKGDIAEGYSVSREKKESFPLTVTSAQKNPTAFYLCASSSRTGENYEQYFGPGTRLTVT.

On this clonotype itself: One end of the junction does not line up with germline, which may come from a read error. The DNA for the CDR3 is TGTGCCAGCAGCCTCAGGGGGGTAGAGAACACTGAAGCTCTCTTT. Residues: CASSLRGVENTEALF. The chain combines TRBV7-8 with TRBJ1-1; 7 bases map to TRBD1. The CDR3 is 15 amino acids. Germline values: CDR1 SGHVS, CDR2 FQNEAQ.

This clonotype was seen at least ten times. The chain recombines TRBV19 with TRBJ2-1, with 10 positions matching TRBD2. The J segment lost 9 bases and the V segment lost 4 bases, leaving 9 bases of the junction unmatched. The length of the CDR3 is 15 residues. Germline lookup yields CDR1 LNHDA and CDR2 SQIVND (reference sequence). The CDR3 DNA sequence: TGTGCCAGTAGTACCCCCGGGACTAGCGAAGGTGAGCAGTTCTTC. Protein sequence: CASSTPGTSEGEQFF.

V is TRBV7-3 and J is TRBJ1-1; D remains unclear. The CDR3 consists of 13 residues. CDR1 and CDR2 (germline): SGHTA, FQGTGA. The ends were cut back, 5 bases at V and 7 bases at J, with 14 bases in the middle. The CDR3 coding sequence is TGTGCCAGCAGCCTAAATCCCTCTGGTGAAGCTTTCTTT. The encoded protein is CASSLNPSGEAFF.

This clonotype was detected only a few times. This rearrangement joins TRBV28 to TRBJ2-3; D is unclear. The CDR3 is 14 amino acids. V was shortened by 3 bases and J by 4 bases, with 11 bases between the two germline ends. Germline CDR1 reads MDHEN; CDR2 reads SYDVKM. CDR3 residues: CASSLPGFADTQYF. CDR3 bases: TGTGCCAGCAGTTTGCCCGGTTTCGCAGATACGCAGTATTTT.

This clonotype has at least ten counts. The chain couples TRBV7-2 to TRBJ1-5, with no clear D. The V and J ends lost 1 base and 3 bases respectively, with 10 bases between them. CDR1 is SGHTA and CDR2 is FQGNSA in the germline V gene. CDR3 length equals 15 residues. The DNA for the CDR3 is TGTGCCAGCAGCTTAGTTGGCGGACTCAATCAGCCCCAGCATTTT. This encodes CASSLVGGLNQPQHF.

This clonotype was counted ten times or more. This rearrangement joins TRBV4-3 to TRBJ2-7; TRBD2 aligns across 10 bases. The V and J ends lost 0 bases and 3 bases, in that order; junction bases with no gene match: 2. The germline V gene encodes CDR1 LGHNA and CDR2 YSLEER. The CDR3 loop spans 15 amino acids. CDR3 region: CASSQDASGSYEQYF. The CDR3 DNA reads as TGCGCCAGCAGCCAAGACGCTAGCGGGAGCTACGAGCAGTACTTC.

This clonotype has ten or more counts. J is TRBJ2-5 and V is TRBV10-3; D is possibly TRBD2 (6 bases). V was clipped by 7 bases and J by 3 bases, with 18 bases between them. The length of the CDR3 is 15 residues. The germline gives CDR1 ENHRY, CDR2 SYGVKD. CDR3 loop: CAINAAWGGEETQYF. In DNA, the CDR3 is TGTGCCATCAACGCCGCCTGGGGCGGGGAAGAGACCCAGTACTTC.

This clonotype was counted ten times or more. The V and J genes are TRBV11-2 and TRBJ2-7; TRBD1 or TRBD2 may be the D gene (5 bases each). This CDR3 comprises 15 residues. Germline lookup yields CDR1 SGHAT and CDR2 FQNNGV. Trimming took 1 base from V and 0 from J, leaving 10 bases between them. The CDR3 loop reads CASSLAEGTSYEQYF. CDR3 DNA: TGTGCCAGCAGCTTAGCTGAGGGGACCTCCTACGAGCAGTACTTC.